This TCR beta chain originates from a study of response to subunit inactivated influenza vaccine. MiXCR, run by TCRdb on the RT-PCR reads, gives a single entry per CDR3 protein. The data show some 640,000 distinct CDR3 sequences, more than 11% seen once. Whole-study results and caveats: Authors suggested each seasonal influenza vaccination recruits few new T cells.

Trimming shortened V by 0 bases and J by 6 bases, and 18 bases separated the two germline ends. CDR3 size: 17 residues. Germline CDR1 and CDR2: MNHEY and SVGEGT. This clonotype was observed a handful of times. Its antigen remains unknown. The chain couples TRBV6-2 or TRBV6-3 to TRBJ2-1; D not certain. Here the sequenced sample was PBMCs from blood, taken about 14 days before vaccination. The TCR was taken from a man aged 50 to 60 who received an inactivated influenza vaccine. CDR3 residues: CASSYSAPVNPSNEQFF. The CDR3 nucleotides read TGTGCCAGCAGTTACTCGGCCCCTGTGAATCCATCCAATGAGCAGTTCTTC.